The rows below give T cell receptor beta chains drawn from one sample of a study of molecular identifiers for immune sequencing clone quantification. TCRdb called the PCR reads again in MiXCR, with one record for every CDR3 protein. The data hold around 480,000 distinct CDR3 sequences, with about 25% observed a single time. Source material: naive CD8+ T cells from blood, with Jurkat cell RNA spiked in. These receptors were obtained from a human donor in good health. Some libraries in this study had Jurkat cell RNA spiked in. CDR3s include the opening cysteine and the closing phenylalanine or tryptophan.

>17|TRBJ2-3|TRBV19
CASSISTGLSGTDTQYF
>15|TRBJ2-7|TRBV9
CASSAQDDRTYEQYF
>14|TRBJ2-5|TRBV9
CASAWGVGQETQYF
>12|TRBJ2-7|TRBV10-1
CASSDGIYEQYF
>17|TRBJ2-7|TRBV6-2/TRBV6-3
CASGYSIGSGRGNEQYF
>15|TRBJ1-4|TRBV13
CASSQRTEANEKLFF
>14|TRBJ1-1|TRBV27
CASSDSLVNTEAFF
>13|TRBJ1-2|TRBV12-3/TRBV12-4
CASSLWQEDGYTF
>15|TRBJ2-7|TRBV2
CASSVGESPYYEQYF
>17|TRBJ2-1|TRBV18
CASSPPSQGRGNNEQFF
>18|TRBJ2-1|TRBV11-2
CASSLDVTRLSSYNEQFF
>15|TRBJ1-1|TRBV7-2
CASSLGVGRATEAFF
>12|TRBJ1-1|TRBV19
CATRQGNTEAFF
>13|TRBJ2-7|TRBV5-1
CASSFGGGYEQYF
>15|TRBJ2-2|TRBV6-5
CASSEQPGSTGELFF
>16|TRBJ2-3|TRBV5-6
CASSRISGSKTDTQYF
>16|TRBJ2-7|TRBV7-9
CASSYNTIAGGYEQYF
>16|TRBJ2-5|TRBV7-6
CASTVPGGASQETQYF
>15|TRBJ2-1|TRBV12-3/TRBV12-4
CASSFPAGLGNEQLF
>14|TRBJ2-1|TRBV5-5
CASSFPPGGNEQFF
>16|TRBJ1-1|TRBV14
CANSKEGNGLWGEAFF
>13|TRBJ2-7|TRBV27
CASSPGALYEQYF
>14|TRBJ2-5|TRBV7-9
CASNLRPYPETQYF
>12|TRBJ2-7|TRBV6-2/TRBV6-3
CASSYEPYEQYF
>15|TRBJ2-3|TRBV6-6
CASSYRRGSTDTQYF
>15|TRBJ1-1|TRBV5-1
CASSLGQGAIPEAFF
>14|TRBJ2-1|TRBV19
CASSIMTSDNEQFF
>16|TRBJ1-1|TRBV9
CASSPQTGVEWTEAFF
>15|TRBJ2-3|TRBV7-8
CASIPGVGDTDTQYF
>13|TRBJ1-4|TRBV15
CATSQLVEEKLFF
>15|TRBJ2-1|TRBV20-1
CSARDWLAEFNEQFF
>17|TRBJ2-2|TRBV20-1
CSARIPGDRGFTGELFF
>14|TRBJ2-5|TRBV6-2/TRBV6-3
CASGRGAHQETQYF
>16|TRBJ1-6|TRBV4-1
CASSPTGTAYNSPLHF
>11|TRBJ1-1|TRBV29-1
CSASIDTEAFF
>16|TRBJ2-2|TRBV18
CASSPQTSVDTGELFF
>15|TRBJ2-3|TRBV7-8
CASSLHSRWTDTQYF
>19|TRBJ2-2|TRBV11-2
CASSSLGTSGGALTGELFF
>15|TRBJ2-7|TRBV7-3
CASSLMGGSTYEQYF
>15|TRBJ1-2|TRBV9
CASSSWDKANYGYTF
>15|TRBJ2-2|TRBV9
CASSEDRLNTGELFF